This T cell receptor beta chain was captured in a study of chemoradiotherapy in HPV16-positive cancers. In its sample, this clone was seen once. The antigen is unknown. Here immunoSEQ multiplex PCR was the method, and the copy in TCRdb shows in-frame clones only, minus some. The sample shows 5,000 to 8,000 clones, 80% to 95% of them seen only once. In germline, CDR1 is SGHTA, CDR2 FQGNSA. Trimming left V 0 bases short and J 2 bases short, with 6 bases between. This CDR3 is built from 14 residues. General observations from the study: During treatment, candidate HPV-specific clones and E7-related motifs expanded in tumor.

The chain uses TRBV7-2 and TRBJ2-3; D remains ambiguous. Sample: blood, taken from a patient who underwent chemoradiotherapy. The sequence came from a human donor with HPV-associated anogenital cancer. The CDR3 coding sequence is TGTGCCAGCAGCTTAGCGGCTTACACAGATACGCAGTATTTT. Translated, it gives CASSLAAYTDTQYF.